The 18 T cell receptor beta chains below come from one sample, sequenced in a study of early T cells in non-severe SARS-CoV-2 infection. Each CDR3 protein gets one entry after TCRdb re-called the 5' RACE reads with MiXCR. The sample includes some 91,000 distinct CDR3 sequences, approximately 10% of them seen just once. The starting material was whole blood, obtained at baseline. The receptors stem from an adult who was a healthcare worker with PCR-confirmed SARS-CoV-2 infection or an uninfected control (not recorded which).

This chain uses TRBV7-8 with TRBJ2-1; the D gene is possibly TRBD2 (6 bases). V dropped 4 bases and J dropped 5 bases, with 18 bases sitting between them. The length of the CDR3 is 16 residues. Germline values: CDR1 SGHVS, CDR2 FQNEAQ. The DNA for the CDR3 is TGTGCCAGCAGCTCCTCTCGGCGGGACTCTGACAATGAGCAGTTCTTC. Protein product: CASSSSRRDSDNEQFF.

This chain uses TRBV20-1 with TRBJ1-1; 9 nucleotides line up with TRBD1. This CDR3 is 19 amino acids long. Germline V gene sequence: CDR1 DFQATT, CDR2 SNEGSKA (reference sequence). With 5 bases clipped from V and 3 bases from J, the junction kept 22 bases outside the gene matches. DNA for the CDR3: TGCAGTGCTCGCCCTGGGGGGACAGGGCGTCGTTTGGGGCACACTGAAGCTTTCTTT. Translated: CSARPGGTGRRLGHTEAFF.

This chain connects TRBV12-3 or TRBV12-4 to TRBJ1-1, with a weak D call TRBD1 (5 bases). V was shortened by 6 bases and J by 2 bases, with 13 bases between the two germline ends. The CDR3 is made up of 14 amino acids. The CDR3 here is CASSPVWDNTEAFF. CDR3 DNA: TGTGCCAGCAGCCCCGTTTGGGACAACACTGAAGCTTTCTTT.

This clonotype was counted only a few times. The genes are TRBV6-5 and TRBJ1-6, with unresolved D. The CDR3 is 15 residues long. V lost 5 bases, J lost 9 bases, and 17 bases lay in between. Per the germline V gene, CDR1 is MNHEY and CDR2 is SVGAGI. The CDR3 sequence: CASSRLGSVGSPLHF. Written as DNA, the CDR3 is TGTGCCAGCAGTCGACTCGGCTCTGTTGGTTCACCCCTCCACTTT.

Only a few counts were recorded for this clonotype. The chain carries TRBV29-1 and TRBJ2-7; 8 bases are shared with TRBD1. V was clipped by 7 bases and J by 2 bases; unmatched bases: 7. CDR1 and CDR2 (germline): SQVTM, ANQGSEA. The length of the CDR3 is 13 residues. CDR3 amino acids: CSARQGTTYEQYF. The CDR3 bases are TGCAGCGCCCGACAGGGGACAACCTACGAGCAGTACTTC.

This sequence joins TRBV10-3 and TRBJ2-7; D might be TRBD1 (6 bases). The CDR3 is made up of 14 amino acids. CDR1 and CDR2 (germline): ENHRY, SYGVKD. V was cut by 4 bases and J by 4 bases, with 14 bases left in between. CDR3 nucleotides: TGTGCCATCAGTGGGACAGACCCGAATTACGAGCAGTACTTC. Residues: CAISGTDPNYEQYF.

This clonotype has only a few counts. The rearrangement joins TRBV29-1 to TRBJ2-7; D is unresolved. The V and J ends lost 0 bases and 0 bases respectively, with 12 bases between them. Germline CDR1 reads SQVTM; CDR2 reads ANQGSEA. This CDR3 contains 15 residues. The CDR3 protein is CSVEDWAGNSYEQYF. The CDR3 DNA reads as TGCAGCGTTGAAGATTGGGCAGGAAACTCCTACGAGCAGTACTTC.

The sample holds a few counts of this clonotype. The chain joins TRBV6-1 to TRBJ1-1; D unclear. Germline V gives CDR1 MNHNS, CDR2 SASEGT. V dropped 1 base and J dropped 2 bases, with 8 bases sitting between them. The CDR3 has 14 amino acids. CDR3 in amino acids: CASSEGGFNTEAFF. CDR3 nucleotides: TGTGCCAGCAGTGAAGGTGGATTCAACACTGAAGCTTTCTTT.

This clonotype has at least ten counts. The chain carries TRBV5-1 and TRBJ2-3, with D perhaps TRBD1 (6 bases). The CDR3 runs to 14 residues. V was pared by 1 base and J by 3 bases, with 9 bases between. In germline, CDR1 is SGHRS, CDR2 YFSETQ. For the CDR3, the DNA is TGCGCCAGCAGCTTGCAGGGGATGACAGATACGCAGTATTTT. As protein: CASSLQGMTDTQYF.

V is TRBV20-1 and J is TRBJ1-1; D remains unclear. Germline V gene sequence: CDR1 DFQATT, CDR2 SNEGSKA (reference sequence). The CDR3 is made up of 14 amino acids. V was clipped by 3 bases and J by 3 bases, with 14 bases between them. CDR3 in DNA: TGCAGTGCTAGCCCCCCGGAGCTACACACTGAAGCTTTCTTT. Translating gives CSASPPELHTEAFF.

This clonotype has more than one count but fewer than ten. The genes are TRBV10-1 and TRBJ2-1; D unresolved. V was trimmed by 5 bases and J by 9 bases, leaving 14 bases between them. This CDR3 comprises 13 residues. Germline CDR1 WNHNN, CDR2 SYGVQD (reference sequence). The CDR3 is CASSPGVTAEQFF. In DNA form, the CDR3 reads TGCGCCAGCAGTCCCGGTGTGACGGCTGAGCAGTTCTTC.

There are a few counts of this clonotype. This chain links TRBV19 with TRBJ2-2, with TRBD1 matching over 8 bases. The trim removed 5 bases at V and 5 bases at J, leaving 4 bases unmatched. The CDR3 is 14 residues long. The germline gives CDR1 LNHDA, CDR2 SQIVND (reference sequence). The CDR3 coding sequence is TGTGCCAGTAGTGGGGACAGGCAAACCGGGGAGCTGTTTTTT. This codes for CASSGDRQTGELFF.

This clonotype has a count of ten or more. The rearrangement links TRBV28 to TRBJ2-3; TRBD2 agrees at 8 bases. Germline CDR1 is MDHEN and CDR2 is SYDVKM. The CDR3 runs 18 residues. V was clipped by 6 bases and J by 4 bases; unmatched bases: 18. The CDR3 DNA is TGTGCCAGCAGGACCAGAAAAAGCGGGAGTACCGGAGCAGATACGCAGTATTTT. Protein: CASRTRKSGSTGADTQYF. Variable domain in full (rest from reference TRBV28 and TRBJ2-3): DVKVTQSSRYLVKRTGEKVFLECVQDMDHENMFWYRQDPGLGLRLIYFSYDVKMKEKGDIPEGYSVSREKKERFSLILESASTNQTSMYLCASRTRKSGSTGADTQYFGPGTRLTVL.

This chain joins TRBV10-2 and TRBJ1-1; TRBD1 matches 8 bases. V lost 2 bases, J lost 1 base, and 9 bases stayed unmatched. In germline, CDR1 is WSHSY, CDR2 SAAADI. The CDR3 runs to 17 residues. CDR3: CASSERTGWLGNTEAFF. CDR3 nucleotides: TGCGCCAGCAGTGAGCGGACAGGGTGGCTAGGGAACACTGAAGCTTTCTTT.

The sample holds many counts of this clonotype. The CDR3 sequence: CASSSTRGTHHEQYF. The CDR3 DNA follows: TGTGCCAGCAGCTCGACCAGGGGGACCCACCACGAGCAGTACTTC. The V and J genes are TRBV7-9 and TRBJ2-7; 7 bases map to TRBD1. Trimming removed 4 bases from V and 5 bases from J; junction bases left unmatched: 11. The CDR3 extends over 15 amino acids. The germline V gene encodes CDR1 SEHNR and CDR2 FQNEAQ (reference sequence). Full variable domain (outside the CDR3, taken from reference TRBV7-9 and TRBJ2-7): DTGVSQNPRHKITKRGQNVTFRCDPISEHNRLYWYRQTLGQGPEFLTYFQNEAQLEKSRLLSDRFSAERPKGSFSTLEIQRTEQGDSAMYLCASSSTRGTHHEQYFGPGTRLTVT.

The V call is TRBV20-1, the J call TRBJ2-3; 10 bases line up with TRBD2. Germline CDR1 is DFQATT and CDR2 is SNEGSKA (reference sequence). The CDR3 is 16 residues long. The J segment lost 0 bases and the V segment lost 4 bases, leaving 7 bases of the junction unmatched. CDR3 region: CSAKISGGPSTDTQYF. CDR3 in DNA: TGCAGTGCTAAGATTAGCGGGGGGCCCAGCACAGATACGCAGTATTTT.

This clonotype was seen a handful of times. This rearrangement joins TRBV6-4 to TRBJ2-1, with 7 positions matching TRBD2. Per germline, CDR1 MRHNA and CDR2 SNTAGT. J was trimmed by 8 bases and V by 4 bases; bases with no gene match: 8. The CDR3 runs 14 residues. CDR3 residues: CASSASGGYDEQFF. CDR3 sequence (DNA): TGTGCCAGCAGTGCCTCGGGAGGTTATGATGAGCAGTTCTTC.

The chain couples TRBV2 to TRBJ1-4; 8 bases are shared with TRBD1. This CDR3 contains 12 residues. Trimming cost V 6 bases and J 6 bases; bases outside gene matches: 0. Germline lookup yields CDR1 SNHLY and CDR2 FYNNEI. This chain's CDR3 is CASRDRDEKLFF. CDR3 bases: TGTGCCAGCAGGGACAGGGATGAAAAACTGTTTTTT.